The sequence of this T cell receptor beta chain was determined in a study of shared clonotypes between healthy human individuals. Replicate PCRs from sorted subsets contained around 190 ng DNA, which is around 30,000 T cell genomes. Sequencing was performed with immunoSEQ multiplex PCR; in TCRdb, only in-frame clones are kept and a portion is missing. The sample has some 2.3 million clones; more than 80% are singletons. The CDR3 totals 16 residues. V trimming: 5 bases; J trimming: 5 bases; junction bases outside the gene matches: 9. CDR1 SNHLY and CDR2 FYNNEI come from the germline V gene. Healthy adults negative for HIV, lacking recent acute infections or vaccinations, served as donors.

The chain uses TRBV2 and TRBJ1-1, with 12 nucleotides matching TRBD1. The clonotype was recovered from a man aged 18 to 35 in good health. Some clones in this sample may be carry-over from other donors' samples. The specimen was naive CD4+ T cells from PBMCs. Indicated subset: CD45RA+ positively selected. CDR3 loop: CASSKSRDRGLTEAFF. The CDR3, as DNA: TGTGCCAGCAGTAAAAGCCGGGACAGGGGGCTTACTGAAGCTTTCTTT.